This T cell receptor beta chain was sequenced in a study of shared clonotypes between healthy human individuals. Overall study context: The study used three CD4 naive, three CD4 memory, two CD8 naive and one CD8 memory plate per donor. Findings of the study overall: Relative to memory subsets, naive subsets generally showed larger estimated richness.

Once extracted for a subset, genomic DNA was divided evenly among several immunoSEQ plates. Sequenced by immunoSEQ multiplex PCR; TCRdb stores in-frame clones only, minus some. The sample records approximately 640,000 clones, 90% being singletons. The CDR3 totals 13 residues. V gave up 4 bases and J gave up 2 bases; unmatched junction bases: 3. Germline assignment: CDR1 SGHTS and CDR2 YDEGEE. A word on this clone: What it binds is not known.

The sample taken for sequencing was memory CD8+ T cells from PBMCs. Specified subset: CD45RO+ cells pooled with CCR7-negative TemRA cells. This chain links TRBV5-8 with TRBJ2-7; 7 bases are a match to TRBD2. This TCR came from a man aged 18 to 30 in good health. Some clones in this sample may be carry-over from other donors' samples. The CDR3 sequence is CASSPGLAYEQYF. DNA of the CDR3: TGTGCCAGCAGCCCCGGACTAGCCTACGAGCAGTACTTC.